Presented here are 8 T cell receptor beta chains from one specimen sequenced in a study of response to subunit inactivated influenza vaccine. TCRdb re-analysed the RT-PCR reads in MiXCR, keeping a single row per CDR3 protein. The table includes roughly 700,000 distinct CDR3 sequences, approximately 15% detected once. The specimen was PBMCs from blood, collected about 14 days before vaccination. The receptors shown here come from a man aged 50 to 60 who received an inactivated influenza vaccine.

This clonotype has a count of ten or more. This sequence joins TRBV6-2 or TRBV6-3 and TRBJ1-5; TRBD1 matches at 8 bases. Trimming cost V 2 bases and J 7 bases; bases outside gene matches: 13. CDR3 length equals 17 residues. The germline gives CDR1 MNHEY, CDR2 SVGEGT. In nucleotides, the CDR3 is TGTGCCAGCAGTTACGGGGGGCAGGGGGCCCTTTTACAGCCCCAGCATTTT. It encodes CASSYGGQGALLQPQHF.

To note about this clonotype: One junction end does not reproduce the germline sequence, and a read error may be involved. CDR3 loop: CASMPYGGGRGNIQNF. The CDR3 coding sequence is TGTGCCAGCATGCCCTATGGGGGGGGCCGAGGGAACATTCAGAACTTC. The chain recombines TRBV5-6 with TRBJ2-4; possibly TRBD2 for D (7 bases). CDR3 length equals 16 residues. Germline V CDR1 and CDR2: SGHDT, YYEEEE.

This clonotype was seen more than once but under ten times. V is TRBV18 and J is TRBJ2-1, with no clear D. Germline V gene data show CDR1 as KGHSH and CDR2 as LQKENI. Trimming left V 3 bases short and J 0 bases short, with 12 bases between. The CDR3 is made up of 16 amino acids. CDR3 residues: CASSPQYRSSYNEQFF. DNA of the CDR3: TGTGCCAGCTCACCCCAGTACCGCAGCTCCTACAATGAGCAGTTCTTC. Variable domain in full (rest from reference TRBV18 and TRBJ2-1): NAGVMQNPRHLVRRRGQEARLRCSPMKGHSHVYWYRQLPEEGLKFMVYLQKENIIDESGMPKERFSAEFPKEGPSILRIQQVVRGDSAAYFCASSPQYRSSYNEQFFGPGTRLTVL.

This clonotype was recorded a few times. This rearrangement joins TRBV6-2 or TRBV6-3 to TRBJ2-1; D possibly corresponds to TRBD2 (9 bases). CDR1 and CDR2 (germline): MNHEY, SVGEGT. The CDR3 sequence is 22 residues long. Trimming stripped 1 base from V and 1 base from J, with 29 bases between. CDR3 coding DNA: TGTGCCAGCAGTTACTTGGGACAGGCCTCGCGCGGGAGGGTTTGGTCCTACAATGAGCAGTTCTTC. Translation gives CASSYLGQASRGRVWSYNEQFF.

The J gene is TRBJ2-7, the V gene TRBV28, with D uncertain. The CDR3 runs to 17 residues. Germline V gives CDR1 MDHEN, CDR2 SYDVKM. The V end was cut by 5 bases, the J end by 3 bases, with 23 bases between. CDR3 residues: CASSLRPVVLPFYEQYF. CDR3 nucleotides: TGTGCCAGCAGTCTCCGACCCGTGGTCCTACCCTTCTACGAGCAGTACTTC.

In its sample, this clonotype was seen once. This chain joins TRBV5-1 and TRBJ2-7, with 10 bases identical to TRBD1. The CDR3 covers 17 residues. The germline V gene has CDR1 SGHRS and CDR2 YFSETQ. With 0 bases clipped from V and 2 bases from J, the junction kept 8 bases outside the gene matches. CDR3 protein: CASSLGQGARIAYEQYF. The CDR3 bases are TGCGCCAGCAGCTTGGGACAGGGGGCTCGAATCGCCTACGAGCAGTACTTC.

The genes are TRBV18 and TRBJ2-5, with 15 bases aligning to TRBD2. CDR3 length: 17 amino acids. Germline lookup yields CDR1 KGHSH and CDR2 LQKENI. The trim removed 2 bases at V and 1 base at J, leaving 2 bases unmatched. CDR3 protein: CASSPTGLAGGQETQYF. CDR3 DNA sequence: TGTGCCAGCTCACCAACGGGACTAGCGGGGGGCCAAGAGACCCAGTACTTC.

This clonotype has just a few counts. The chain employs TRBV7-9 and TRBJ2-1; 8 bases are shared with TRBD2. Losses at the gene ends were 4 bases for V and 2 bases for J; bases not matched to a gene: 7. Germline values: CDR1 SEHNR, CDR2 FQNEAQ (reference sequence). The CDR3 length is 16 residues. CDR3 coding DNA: TGTGCCAGCAGCTCGTGGACTAGCTATCCCTACAATGAGCAGTTCTTC. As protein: CASSSWTSYPYNEQFF.